This entry concerns a single TCR beta chain. This clone's antigen is unknown. Per-base qualities were not stored, and no clone one base away is much larger. This record belongs to a study of blood T cell repertoires in COVID-19 (dated by TCRdb to the early 2020s). In the study overall: Samples from collaborators originated in the United States, Italy and Spain and spanned both the acute and convalescent phases of COVID-19. Where available, HLA class I and class II types were obtained from metadata supplied by the sample provider rather than from assay-based typing. The material from the prospective study consisted of cDNA or gDNA derived from T cells, B-cell-depleted T cells, or PBMCs. The samples were drawn from the first 160 participants of the ongoing ImmuneRACE study and from about 1,200 subjects provided by 6 global collaborators. The dataset comprised deeply sampled blood TCRbeta repertoires from subjects exposed to, actively infected with, or recovered from COVID-19. Sample metadata almost always included a de-identified subject ID, COVID-19 status, age in years and sex. The repertoires were released in a freely available public database meant as a resource for research on the immune response to SARS-CoV-2.

Participants in the prospective study were aged 18 to 89 years, lived in 20 to 25 United States geographic areas, and enrolled through a virtual design. In the prospective study, cohorts were assigned on the basis of participant-reported clinical history obtained from a screening survey and a study questionnaire. A participant counted as exposed if, within 2 weeks of entering the study, that participant had been in contact with someone who had a PCR-confirmed or clinician-diagnosed COVID-19 case. In the prospective study, mobile phlebotomists collected whole blood, serum and a nasopharyngeal or oropharyngeal swab from each participant. Additional blood draws and questionnaires over an approximately 2-month period could optionally be provided by prospective study participants. Before DNA extraction, blood samples from the prospective study were shipped at room temperature or frozen. Study-wide conclusions, independent of this receptor: The amount of clinical and demographic metadata varied by source and participant and was provided uncurated.

The CDR3 numbers 16 residues from cysteine through phenylalanine. Of all the DNA, just the CDR3 is kept, 48 bases in frame from base 1. CDR1 and CDR2 (MDHEN, SYDVKM) derive from the germline V gene. Trimming accounts for 2 bases at V and 5 bases at J, while the number of junction bases matched to no gene is 10. TCRbeta CDR3 regions were amplified from genomic DNA by means of the immunoSEQ Assay, a bias-controlled multiplex PCR. As for how the authors treated the data: Nucleated cell counts per sample were estimated from amplification of reference gene primers within the assay. Sequence reads were collapsed and filtered to measure the absolute abundance of every unique TCRbeta CDR3 rearrangement. For each sample, productive Simpson clonality was calculated as the square root of Simpson's diversity index across productive rearrangements. Drawn from immuneACCESS, this table holds only the in-frame rearrangements with V and J called that TCRdb kept. Clones are partly lost; checked studies trace under half to an unresolved V gene and leave the rest unexplained. That table supplies the V and J calls and clone size; D and trimming were determined from the DNA. This sample gives roughly 400,000 clones in total; over 75% of them show up just once. The ten most abundant clones make up 1.4% of the sample.

The receptor comes from a woman under 30 who had been exposed to COVID-19. Sequenced material: PBMCs or T cells enriched from blood (not recorded which). The chain joins TRBV28 to TRBJ2-7; TRBD1 agrees with 9 junctional bases. The DNA sequence is as follows: TGTGCCAGCAGTTTACTACCGGGACAGGGATACCACGAGCAGTACTTC. This sequence encodes CASSLLPGQGYHEQYF.